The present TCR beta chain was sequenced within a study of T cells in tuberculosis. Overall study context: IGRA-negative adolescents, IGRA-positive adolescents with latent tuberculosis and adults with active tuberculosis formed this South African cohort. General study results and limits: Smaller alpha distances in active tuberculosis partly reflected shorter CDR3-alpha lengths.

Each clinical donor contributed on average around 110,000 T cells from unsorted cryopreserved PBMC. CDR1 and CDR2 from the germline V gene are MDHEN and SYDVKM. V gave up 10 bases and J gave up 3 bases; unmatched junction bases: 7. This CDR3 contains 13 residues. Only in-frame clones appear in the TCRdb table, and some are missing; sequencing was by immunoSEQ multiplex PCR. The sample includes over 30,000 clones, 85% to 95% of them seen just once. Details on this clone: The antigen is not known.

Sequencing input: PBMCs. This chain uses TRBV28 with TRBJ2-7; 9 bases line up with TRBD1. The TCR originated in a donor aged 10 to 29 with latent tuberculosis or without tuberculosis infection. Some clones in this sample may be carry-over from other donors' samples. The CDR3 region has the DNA TGTGCCATCGCCGGGACAGGGATCTACGAGCAGTACTTC. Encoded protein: CAIAGTGIYEQYF.